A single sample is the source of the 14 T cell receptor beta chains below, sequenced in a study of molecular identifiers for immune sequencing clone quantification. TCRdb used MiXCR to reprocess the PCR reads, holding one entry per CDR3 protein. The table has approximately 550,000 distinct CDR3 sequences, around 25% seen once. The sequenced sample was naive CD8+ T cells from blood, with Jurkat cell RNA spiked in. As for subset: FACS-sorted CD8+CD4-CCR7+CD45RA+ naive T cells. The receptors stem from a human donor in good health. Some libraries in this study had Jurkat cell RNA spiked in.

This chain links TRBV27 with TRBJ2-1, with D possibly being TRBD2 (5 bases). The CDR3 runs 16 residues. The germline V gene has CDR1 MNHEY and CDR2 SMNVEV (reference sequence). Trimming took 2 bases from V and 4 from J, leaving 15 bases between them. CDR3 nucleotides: TGTGCCAGCAGTTTAGTGGGAGTCGCTGGGTACAATGAGCAGTTCTTC. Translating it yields CASSLVGVAGYNEQFF.

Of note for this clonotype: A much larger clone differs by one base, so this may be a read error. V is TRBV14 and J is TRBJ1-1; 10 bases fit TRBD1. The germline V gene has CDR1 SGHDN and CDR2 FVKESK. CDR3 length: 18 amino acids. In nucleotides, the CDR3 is TGTGCCAGCAACCAAGATCCCCGGGACAGGGGATTGAACACTGAAGCTTTCTTT. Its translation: CASNQDPRDRGLNTEAFF.

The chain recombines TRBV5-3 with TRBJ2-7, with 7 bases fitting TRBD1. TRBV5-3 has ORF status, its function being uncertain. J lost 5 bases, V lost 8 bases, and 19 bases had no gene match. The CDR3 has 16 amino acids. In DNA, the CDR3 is TGTGCCAGCAGCCCCACACTCGTACAGGGGTTCCACGAGCAGTACTTC. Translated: CASSPTLVQGFHEQYF.

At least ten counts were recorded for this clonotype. Written as DNA, the CDR3 is TGTGCCAGCAGTTTATCCACAGGGTCTCGGGAGCAGTACTTC. This gives the protein CASSLSTGSREQYF. The rearrangement links TRBV27 to TRBJ2-7, with D possibly TRBD1 on 6 matching bases. The CDR3 extends over 14 amino acids. Germline loops: CDR1 MNHEY, CDR2 SMNVEV (reference sequence). The V end was cut by 0 bases, the J end by 7 bases, with 13 bases between.

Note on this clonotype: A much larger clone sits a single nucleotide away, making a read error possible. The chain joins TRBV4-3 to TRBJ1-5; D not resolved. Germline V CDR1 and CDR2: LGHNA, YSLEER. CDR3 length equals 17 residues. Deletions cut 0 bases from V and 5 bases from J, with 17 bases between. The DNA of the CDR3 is TGCGCCAGCAGCCAAGACCTCCCCCTCACTCCGGATCAGCCCCAGCATTTT. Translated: CASSQDLPLTPDQPQHF.

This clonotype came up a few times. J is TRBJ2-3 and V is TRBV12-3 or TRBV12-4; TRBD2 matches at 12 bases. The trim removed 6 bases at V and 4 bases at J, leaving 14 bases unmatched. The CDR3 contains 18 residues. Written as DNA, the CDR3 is TGTGCCAGCAGCCTAGAGGGGCTAGCGGGGGGGCAGGCAGATACGCAGTATTTT. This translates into CASSLEGLAGGQADTQYF.

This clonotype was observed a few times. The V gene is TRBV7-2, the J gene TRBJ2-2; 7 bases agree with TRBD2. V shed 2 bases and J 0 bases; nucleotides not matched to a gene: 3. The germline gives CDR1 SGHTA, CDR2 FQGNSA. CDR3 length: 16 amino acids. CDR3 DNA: TGTGCCAGCAGCTTATGGGGGGGACCGAACACCGGGGAGCTGTTTTTT. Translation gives CASSLWGGPNTGELFF.

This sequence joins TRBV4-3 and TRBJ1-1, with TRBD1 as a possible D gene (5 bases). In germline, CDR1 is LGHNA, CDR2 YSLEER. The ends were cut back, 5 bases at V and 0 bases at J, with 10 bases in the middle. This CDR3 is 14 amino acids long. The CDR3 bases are TGCGCCAGCAGCTGGGGGGTTATGAACACTGAAGCTTTCTTT. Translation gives CASSWGVMNTEAFF.

CDR3 in DNA: TGTGCCAGCAGCTTAGGAGGCTTTGGTTACTATGGCTACACCTTC. Its protein product is CASSLGGFGYYGYTF. The rearrangement joins TRBV11-2 to TRBJ1-2; D not certain. The CDR3 runs to 15 residues. With 1 base removed from V and 3 bases from J, the gap between germline ends came to 12 bases. CDR1 is SGHAT and CDR2 is FQNNGV in the germline V gene. The whole variable domain, remainder taken from reference TRBV11-2 and TRBJ1-2, is EAGVAQSPRYKIIEKRQSVAFWCNPISGHATLYWYQQILGQGPKLLIQFQNNGVVDDSQLPKDRFSAERLKGVDSTLKIQPAKLEDSAVYLCASSLGGFGYYGYTFGSGTRLTVV.

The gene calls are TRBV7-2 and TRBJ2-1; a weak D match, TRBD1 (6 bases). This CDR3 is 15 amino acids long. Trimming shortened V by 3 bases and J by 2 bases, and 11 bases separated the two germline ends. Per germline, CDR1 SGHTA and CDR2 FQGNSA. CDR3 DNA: TGTGCCAGCAGCTTGCTAGGGGGACCCTACAATGAGCAGTTCTTC. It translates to CASSLLGGPYNEQFF.

CDR3 sequence: CASSGGQGYSLNEQFF. The CDR3 nucleotides read TGTGCCAGCAGTGGGGGCCAGGGCTATTCCCTGAATGAGCAGTTCTTC. This chain connects TRBV27 to TRBJ2-1; D perhaps matches TRBD1 (6 bases). Trimming cost V 5 bases and J 7 bases, with 21 bases left between them. Germline lookup yields CDR1 MNHEY and CDR2 SMNVEV (reference sequence). The CDR3 runs 16 residues.

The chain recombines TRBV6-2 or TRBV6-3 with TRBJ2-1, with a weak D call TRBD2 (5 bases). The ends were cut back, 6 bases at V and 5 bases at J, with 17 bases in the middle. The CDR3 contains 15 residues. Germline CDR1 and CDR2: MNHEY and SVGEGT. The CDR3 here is CASSSFGGQNNEQFF. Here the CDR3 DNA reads TGTGCCAGCAGCTCCTTCGGCGGGCAAAACAATGAGCAGTTCTTC.

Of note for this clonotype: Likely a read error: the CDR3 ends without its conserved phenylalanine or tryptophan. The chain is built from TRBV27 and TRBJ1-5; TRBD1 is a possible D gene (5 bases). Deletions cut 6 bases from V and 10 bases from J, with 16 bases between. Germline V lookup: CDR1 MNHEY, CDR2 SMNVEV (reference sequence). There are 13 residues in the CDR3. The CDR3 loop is CASSPTPGRPQHS. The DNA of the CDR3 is TGTGCCAGCAGCCCAACCCCAGGGCGCCCCCAGCATTCT.

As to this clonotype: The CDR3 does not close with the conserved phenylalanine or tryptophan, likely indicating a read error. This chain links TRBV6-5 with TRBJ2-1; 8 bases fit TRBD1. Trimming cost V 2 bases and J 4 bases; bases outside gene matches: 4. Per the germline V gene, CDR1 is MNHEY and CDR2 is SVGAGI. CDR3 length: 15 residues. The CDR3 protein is CASSYVRGPYNEQFL. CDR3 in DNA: TGTGCCAGCAGTTACGTCAGGGGGCCTTACAATGAGCAGTTCTTA.